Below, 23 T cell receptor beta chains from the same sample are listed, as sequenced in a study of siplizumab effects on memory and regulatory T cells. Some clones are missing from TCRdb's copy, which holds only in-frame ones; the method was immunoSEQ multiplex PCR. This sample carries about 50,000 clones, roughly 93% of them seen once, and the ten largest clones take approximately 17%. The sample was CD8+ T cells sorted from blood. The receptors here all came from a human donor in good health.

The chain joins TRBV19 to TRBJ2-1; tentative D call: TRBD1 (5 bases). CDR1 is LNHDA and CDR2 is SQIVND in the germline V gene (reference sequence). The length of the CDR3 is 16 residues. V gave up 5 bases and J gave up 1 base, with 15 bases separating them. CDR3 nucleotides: TGTGCCAGTAGTGACCCGACAGAACTTTCCTACAATGAGCAGTTCTTC. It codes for CASSDPTELSYNEQFF.

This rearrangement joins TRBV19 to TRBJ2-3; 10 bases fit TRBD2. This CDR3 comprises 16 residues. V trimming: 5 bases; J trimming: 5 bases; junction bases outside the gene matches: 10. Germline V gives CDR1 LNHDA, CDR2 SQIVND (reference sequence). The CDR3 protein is CASSWEAGGPLDTQYF. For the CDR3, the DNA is TGTGCCAGTAGTTGGGAAGCGGGAGGGCCGTTAGATACGCAGTATTTT.

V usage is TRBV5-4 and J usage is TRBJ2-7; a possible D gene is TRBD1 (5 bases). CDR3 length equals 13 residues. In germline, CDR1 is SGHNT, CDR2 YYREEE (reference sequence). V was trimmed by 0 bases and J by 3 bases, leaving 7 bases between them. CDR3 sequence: CASSLGTNYEQYF. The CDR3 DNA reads TGTGCCAGCAGCTTGGGGACAAACTACGAGCAGTACTTC.

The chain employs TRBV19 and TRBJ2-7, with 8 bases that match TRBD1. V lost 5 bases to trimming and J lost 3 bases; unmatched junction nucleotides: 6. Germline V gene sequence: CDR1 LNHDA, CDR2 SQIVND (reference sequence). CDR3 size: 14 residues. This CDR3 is CASSPGQALYEQYF. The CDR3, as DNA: TGTGCCAGTAGTCCGGGACAGGCCCTCTACGAGCAGTACTTC. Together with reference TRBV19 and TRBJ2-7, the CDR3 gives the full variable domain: DGGITQSPKYLFRKEGQNVTLSCEQNLNHDAMYWYRQDPGQGLRLIYYSQIVNDFQKGDIAEGYSVSREKKESFPLTVTSAQKNPTAFYLCASSPGQALYEQYFGPGTRLTVT.

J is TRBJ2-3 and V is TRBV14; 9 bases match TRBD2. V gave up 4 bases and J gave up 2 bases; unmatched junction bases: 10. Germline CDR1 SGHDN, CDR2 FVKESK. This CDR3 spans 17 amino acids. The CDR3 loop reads CASSPYPSGANTDTQYF. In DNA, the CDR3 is TGTGCCAGCAGCCCCTACCCTAGCGGGGCCAACACAGATACGCAGTATTTT.

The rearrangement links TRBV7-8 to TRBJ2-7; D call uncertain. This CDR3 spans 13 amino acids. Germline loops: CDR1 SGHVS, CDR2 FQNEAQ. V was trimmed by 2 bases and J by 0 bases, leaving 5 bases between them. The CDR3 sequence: CASSLKSSYEQYF. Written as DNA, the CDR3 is TGTGCCAGCAGCTTAAAGAGCTCCTACGAGCAGTACTTC.

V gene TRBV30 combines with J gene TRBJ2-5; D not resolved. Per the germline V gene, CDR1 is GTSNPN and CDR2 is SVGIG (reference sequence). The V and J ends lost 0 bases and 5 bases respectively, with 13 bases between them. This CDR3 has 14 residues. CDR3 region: CAWSVGLGLETQYF. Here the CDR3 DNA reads TGTGCCTGGAGTGTTGGGTTGGGCTTGGAGACCCAGTACTTC.

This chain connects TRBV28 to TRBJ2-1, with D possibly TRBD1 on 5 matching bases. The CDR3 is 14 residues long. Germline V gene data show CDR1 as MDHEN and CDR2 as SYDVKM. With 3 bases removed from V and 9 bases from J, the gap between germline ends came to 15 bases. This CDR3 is CASSFRGSIFEQFF. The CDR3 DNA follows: TGTGCCAGCAGTTTTAGGGGATCCATATTTGAGCAGTTCTTC.

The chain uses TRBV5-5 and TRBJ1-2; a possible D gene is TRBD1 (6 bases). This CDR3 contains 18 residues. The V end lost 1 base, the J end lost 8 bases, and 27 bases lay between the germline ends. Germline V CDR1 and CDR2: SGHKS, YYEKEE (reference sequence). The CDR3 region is CASSLYTQGGLPIKGYTF. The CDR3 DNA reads TGTGCCAGCAGCTTGTATACACAGGGTGGGCTCCCCATCAAGGGCTACACCTTC. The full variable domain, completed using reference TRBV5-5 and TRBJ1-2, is DAGVTQSPTHLIKTRGQQVTLRCSPISGHKSVSWYQQVLGQGPQFIFQYYEKEERGRGNFPDRFSARQFPNYSSELNVNALLLGDSALYLCASSLYTQGGLPIKGYTFGSGTRLTVV.

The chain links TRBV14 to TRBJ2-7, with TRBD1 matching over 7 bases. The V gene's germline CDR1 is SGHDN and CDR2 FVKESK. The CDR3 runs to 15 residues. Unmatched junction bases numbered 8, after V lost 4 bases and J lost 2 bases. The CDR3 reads CASSPRGLSTYEQYF. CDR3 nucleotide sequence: TGTGCCAGCAGCCCTAGGGGGCTTTCGACCTACGAGCAGTACTTC.

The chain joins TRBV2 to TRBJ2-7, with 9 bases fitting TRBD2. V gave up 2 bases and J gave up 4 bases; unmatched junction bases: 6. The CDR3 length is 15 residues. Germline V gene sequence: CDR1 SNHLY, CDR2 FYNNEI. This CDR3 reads CASSERAGGWYEQYF. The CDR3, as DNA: TGTGCCAGCAGTGAACGGGCGGGAGGGTGGTACGAGCAGTACTTC.

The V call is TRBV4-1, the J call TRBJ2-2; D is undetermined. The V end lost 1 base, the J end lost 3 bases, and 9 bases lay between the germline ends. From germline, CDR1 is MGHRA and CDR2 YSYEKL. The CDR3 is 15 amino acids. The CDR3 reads CASSQAWSYTGELFF. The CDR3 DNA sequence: TGCGCCAGCAGCCAAGCCTGGTCATACACCGGGGAGCTGTTTTTT.

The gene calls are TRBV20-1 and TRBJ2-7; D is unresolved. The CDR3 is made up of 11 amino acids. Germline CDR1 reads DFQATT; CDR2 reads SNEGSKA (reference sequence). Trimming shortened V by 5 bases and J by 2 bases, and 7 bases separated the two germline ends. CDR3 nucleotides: TGCAGTGCTCCGAACACCTACGAGCAGTACTTC. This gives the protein CSAPNTYEQYF.

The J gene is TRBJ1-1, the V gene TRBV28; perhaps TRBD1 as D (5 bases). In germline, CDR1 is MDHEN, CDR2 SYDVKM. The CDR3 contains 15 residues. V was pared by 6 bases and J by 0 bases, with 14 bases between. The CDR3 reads CASSPTDSLNTEAFF. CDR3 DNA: TGTGCCAGCAGCCCAACAGACAGTTTGAACACTGAAGCTTTCTTT.

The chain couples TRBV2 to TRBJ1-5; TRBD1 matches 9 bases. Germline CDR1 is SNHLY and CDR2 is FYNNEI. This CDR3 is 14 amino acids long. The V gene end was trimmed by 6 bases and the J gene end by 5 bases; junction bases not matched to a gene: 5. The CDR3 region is CASRDRGSHQPQHF. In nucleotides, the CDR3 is TGTGCCAGCAGAGACAGGGGGTCTCATCAGCCCCAGCATTTT.

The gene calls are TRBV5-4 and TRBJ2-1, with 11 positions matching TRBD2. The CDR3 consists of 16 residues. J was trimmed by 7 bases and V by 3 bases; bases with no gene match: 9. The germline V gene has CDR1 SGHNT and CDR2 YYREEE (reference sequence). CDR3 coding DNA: TGTGCCAGCAGCTCAAGCCCAGGACTAGCGGGTAATGAGCAGTTCTTC. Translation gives CASSSSPGLAGNEQFF.

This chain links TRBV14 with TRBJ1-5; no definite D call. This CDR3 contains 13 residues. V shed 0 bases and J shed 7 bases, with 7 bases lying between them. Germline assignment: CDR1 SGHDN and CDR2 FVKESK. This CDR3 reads CASSQDSRQPQHF. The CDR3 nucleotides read TGTGCCAGCAGCCAAGATTCGCGCCAGCCCCAGCATTTT.

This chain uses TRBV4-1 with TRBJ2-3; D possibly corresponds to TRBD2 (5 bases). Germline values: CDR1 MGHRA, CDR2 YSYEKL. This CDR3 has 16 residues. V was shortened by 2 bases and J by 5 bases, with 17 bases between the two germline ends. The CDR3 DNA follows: TGCGCCAGCAGCCAACCCACTAGGCTACGAGGAGATACGCAGTATTTT. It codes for CASSQPTRLRGDTQYF.

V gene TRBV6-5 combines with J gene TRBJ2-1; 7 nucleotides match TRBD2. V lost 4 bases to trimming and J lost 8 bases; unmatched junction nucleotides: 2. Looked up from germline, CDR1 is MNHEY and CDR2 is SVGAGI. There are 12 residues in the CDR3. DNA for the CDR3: TGTGCCAGCAGTTCGGGGGGATATGAGCAGTTCTTC. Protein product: CASSSGGYEQFF.

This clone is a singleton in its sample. CDR3 sequence (DNA): TGCAGCGTTGAAGGGTCGGTGCGGGAAGGTCGCTACGAGCAGTACTTC. Its protein product is CSVEGSVREGRYEQYF. This chain connects TRBV29-1 to TRBJ2-7, with D possibly matching TRBD2 (6 bases). The germline gives CDR1 SQVTM, CDR2 ANQGSEA. V dropped 1 base and J dropped 3 bases, with 19 bases sitting between them. The CDR3 length is 16 residues.

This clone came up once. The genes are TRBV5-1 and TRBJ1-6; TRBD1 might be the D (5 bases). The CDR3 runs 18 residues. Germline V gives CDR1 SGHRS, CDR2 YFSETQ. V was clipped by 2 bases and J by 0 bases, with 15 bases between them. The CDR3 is CASSLDGAVNSYNSPLHF. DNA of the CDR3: TGCGCCAGCAGCTTAGACGGGGCGGTTAACTCCTATAATTCACCCCTCCACTTT.

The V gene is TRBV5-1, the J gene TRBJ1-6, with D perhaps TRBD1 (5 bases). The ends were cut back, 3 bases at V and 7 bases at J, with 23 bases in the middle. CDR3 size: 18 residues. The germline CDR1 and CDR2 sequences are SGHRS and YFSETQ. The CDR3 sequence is CASSSVEGLGVGNSPLHF. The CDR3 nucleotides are TGCGCCAGCAGCTCGGTGGAGGGATTAGGGGTGGGAAATTCACCCCTCCACTTT.

CDR3 loop: CASSSEGQVVDTQYF. In DNA, the CDR3 is TGCGCCAGCAGCTCGGAGGGACAGGTCGTCGATACGCAGTATTTT. V and J are TRBV5-1 and TRBJ2-3; 8 nucleotides match TRBD1. J gave up 6 bases and V 3 bases, and 9 bases lay outside the gene matches. The CDR3 is 15 amino acids. Germline V CDR1 and CDR2: SGHRS, YFSETQ.